This T cell receptor beta chain was recorded in a study of regulatory T cells in long-lasting Graves disease. TCR beta libraries were built with iRepertoire HTBI primers and Arm-PCR of CDR3 regions. One entry per CDR3 protein results from TCRdb running MiXCR on the multiplex PCR reads. The sample has roughly 400,000 distinct CDR3 sequences; 21% are singletons. Many counts were recorded for this clonotype. As for time point: persistent/refractory GD, antithyroid drugs over 5 years with positive TRAb. Following extraction of RNA from PBMCs, that RNA was used to make the TCR library. This sample comprised peripheral blood mononuclear cells (PBMCs), obtained when the disease was refractory, from a patient treated with antithyroid drugs. The sequence was obtained from a female donor with Graves disease.

CDR3 sequence reads: CASRRMAGHYEQYF. The CDR3 bases are TGTGCCAGCAGACGCATGGCCGGACACTACGAGCAGTACTTC. The chain has TRBV28 and TRBJ2-7, with D tentatively TRBD1 (5 bases). CDR1 is MDHEN, CDR2 SYDVKM, per germline. Trimming removed 6 bases at V and 3 bases at J, with 15 bases between. This CDR3 is built from 14 residues.